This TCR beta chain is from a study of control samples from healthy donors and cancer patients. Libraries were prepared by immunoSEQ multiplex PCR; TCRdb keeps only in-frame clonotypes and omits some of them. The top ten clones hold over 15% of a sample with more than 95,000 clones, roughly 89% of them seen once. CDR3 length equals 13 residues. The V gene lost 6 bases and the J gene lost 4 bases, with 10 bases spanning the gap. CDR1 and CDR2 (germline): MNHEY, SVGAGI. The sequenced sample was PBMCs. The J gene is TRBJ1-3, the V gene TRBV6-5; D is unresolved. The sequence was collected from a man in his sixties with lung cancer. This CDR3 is CASRPPGGNTIYF. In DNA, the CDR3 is TGTGCCAGCAGGCCCCCGGGGGGAAACACCATATATTTT.